This T cell receptor beta chain appears in the sequencing data of a study of technical replicates of blood from a few donors. Generated by immunoSEQ multiplex PCR, the TCRdb table keeps only in-frame clones and is missing some. This sample has fewer than 20,000 clones, with around 87% found just once. The count of this clone is one. The germline gives CDR1 WSHSY, CDR2 SAAADI. The CDR3 is made up of 15 amino acids. V gave up 8 bases and J gave up 0 bases; unmatched junction bases: 5. Sequenced material: PBMCs. The receptor was isolated from a human donor in good health. The chain employs TRBV10-2 and TRBJ2-7; TRBD1 agrees at 12 bases. In DNA form, the CDR3 reads TGCGCCAGCGGTTGGGACAGGGGGCCCTCCTACGAGCAGTACTTC. This gives the protein CASGWDRGPSYEQYF.